This TCR beta chain was found in a study of T cell responses to AZD1222 COVID-19 vaccine. TCRdb's table, derived via immunoSEQ multiplex PCR, lists solely in-frame clones and lacks some. The data show 150,000 or so clones, roughly nine tenths seen once. This CDR3 region has 12 residues. CDR1 and CDR2 from the germline V gene are MDHEN and SYDVKM. Trimming removed 8 bases from V and 4 bases from J, with 12 bases in between. The starting material was peripheral blood, obtained on day 0 of AZD1222 vaccination. The sequence derives from an adult in good health. The V and J genes are TRBV28 and TRBJ2-7, with D maybe TRBD1 (6 bases). The CDR3 protein is CASGPQGYEQYF. CDR3 DNA: TGTGCCAGCGGACCACAGGGATACGAGCAGTACTTC.